This T cell receptor (beta chain) was sequenced during a study of tumor-infiltrating lymphocytes in localized non-small cell lung cancer. Study context: Several tumor histologies, both smoking statuses, and some post-neoadjuvant chemotherapy samples were included.

To note about this clone: Antigen unknown.

Clones were sequenced by immunoSEQ multiplex PCR, and TCRdb holds only the in-frame ones, with some missing. The sample lists some 10,000 clones, around 60% occurring once. Notes on the study in general: Technical variation could not be separated from intratumor heterogeneity here. Higher tumor T cell infiltration than in uninvolved lung was supported by TCRbeta sequencing. No T-cell fraction difference was seen between IM1 and IM2 tumors.

The receptor comes from a human donor with non-small cell lung cancer. The source material was lung tumor tissue.

CDR3 sequence reads: CASSQGIGPQHF. In nucleotides, the CDR3 is TGTGCCAGCAGCCAAGGCATCGGGCCCCAGCATTTT. The chain recombines TRBV14 with TRBJ1-5; unclear D gene. There are 12 residues in the CDR3. Trimming removed 1 base from V and 9 bases from J, with 7 bases in between. Germline V gene data show CDR1 as SGHDN and CDR2 as FVKESK. The whole variable domain, remainder taken from reference TRBV14 and TRBJ1-5, is EAGVTQFPSHSVIEKGQTVTLRCDPISGHDNLYWYRRVMGKEIKFLLHFVKESKQDESGMPNNRFLAERTGGTYSTLKVQPAELEDSGVYFCASSQGIGPQHFGDGTRLSIL.